This T cell receptor (beta chain) was retrieved from a study of shared clonotypes between healthy human individuals. In the study overall: Three plates each covered CD4 naive and memory; CD8 naive two, CD8 memory one. Broader study findings: Blood alone was sampled, and tissue repertoires likely differ. Sharing across four donors was seen in roughly 5% of naive CD4 clonotypes. The generation probabilities recorded for non-shared clonotypes fell below those of clonotypes shared by all four donors.

The V gene lost 5 bases and the J gene lost 8 bases, with 13 bases spanning the gap. CDR1 and CDR2 (germline): MNHNY, SVGAGI (reference sequence). This CDR3 has 12 residues. TCRdb's table, derived via immunoSEQ multiplex PCR, lists solely in-frame clones and lacks some. Of approximately 1,500,000 clones in the sample, around 98% were seen once. A remark on this clone: Its antigen is not identified.

The sequenced sample consisted of naive CD4+ T cells sorted from blood. Subset described: CD45RA+ positively selected. The clonotype was recovered from a man aged 25-45 years in good health. The rearrangement joins TRBV6-6 to TRBJ2-7, with a possible D match to TRBD2 (5 bases). This CDR3 is CASSPTTRQQYF. The CDR3, as DNA: TGTGCCAGCAGTCCCACTACTAGGCAGCAGTACTTC.